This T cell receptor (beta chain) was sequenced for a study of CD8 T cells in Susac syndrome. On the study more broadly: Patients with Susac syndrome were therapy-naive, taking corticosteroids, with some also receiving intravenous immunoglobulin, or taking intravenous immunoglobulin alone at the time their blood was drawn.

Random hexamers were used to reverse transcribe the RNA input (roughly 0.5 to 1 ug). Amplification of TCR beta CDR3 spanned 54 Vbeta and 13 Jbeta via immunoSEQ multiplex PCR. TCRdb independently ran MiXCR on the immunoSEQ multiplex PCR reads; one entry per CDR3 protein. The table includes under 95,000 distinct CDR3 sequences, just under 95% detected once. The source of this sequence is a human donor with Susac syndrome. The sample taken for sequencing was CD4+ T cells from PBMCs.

CDR3 in DNA: TGTGCCAGCAGCTTGGGTGCGGGGGGGCCAGGAGATACGCAGTATTTT. Its protein product is CASSLGAGGPGDTQYF. This chain links TRBV7-2 with TRBJ2-3, with 9 bases that match TRBD2. Trimming took 3 bases from V and 5 from J; bases not matched to a gene: 9. In germline, CDR1 is SGHTA, CDR2 FQGNSA. This CDR3 region has 16 residues.